These 27 T cell receptor beta chains were sequenced from one sample in a study of spatial heterogeneity in lung cancer. Time point described: sample taken at primary tumor resection. These receptors have no known antigen. Study-wide results and caveats: Tumoral mutation counts were tracked by counts of expanded intratumoral alpha and beta TCRs.

TCRdb itself ran the 5' RACE reads through MiXCR, one entry per CDR3 protein. The table lists 11,000 or so distinct CDR3 sequences, roughly 14% of them singletons. Sequencing was performed on lung tumor tissue, taken at surgery. The receptors here all came from a male donor with early-stage non-small cell lung cancer.

CDR3 amino acids: CSASPSGSRNEQFF. CDR3 nucleotides: TGCAGTGCTAGCCCCAGCGGGAGTAGAAATGAGCAGTTCTTC. The chain combines TRBV20-1 with TRBJ2-1; 8 positions match TRBD2. The junction had 8 bases not matched to a gene; V was cut back by 3 bases and J by 7 bases. CDR3 length: 14 residues. The V gene's germline CDR1 is DFQATT and CDR2 SNEGSKA (reference sequence).

The rearrangement uses TRBV5-4 and TRBJ2-2, with 12 bases matching TRBD2. This CDR3 has 18 amino acids. The germline V gene encodes CDR1 SGHNT and CDR2 YYREEE (reference sequence). Trimming removed 4 bases from V and 0 bases from J; junction bases left unmatched: 7. CDR3 amino acids: CASSPGTSGPTNTGELFF. CDR3 bases: TGTGCCAGCAGCCCCGGGACTAGCGGGCCCACGAACACCGGGGAGCTGTTTTTT.

This clonotype was seen at least ten times. This CDR3 is missing its conserved last phenylalanine or tryptophan, likely due to a read error. The DNA is omitted, as the CDR3 cannot be located on it reliably, and the CDR3 follows TCRdb's listing. The chain couples TRBV28 to TRBJ2-1; the DNA was not compared with TRBD2, the D call given in the table. The CDR3 spans 15 amino acids, including both terminal residues. Germline V gene sequence: CDR1 MDHEN, CDR2 SYDVKM. This CDR3 is CASSFAVSGTPEAMV.

This clonotype was counted at least ten times. V usage is TRBV3-1 and J usage is TRBJ1-1; TRBD1 is a possible D gene (5 bases). This CDR3 contains 13 residues. Trimming left V 2 bases short and J 8 bases short, with 12 bases between. CDR1 is LGHDT and CDR2 is YNNKEL in the germline V gene (reference sequence). CDR3 loop: CASSQNLQVEAFF. The CDR3 DNA reads TGTGCCAGCAGCCAAAACCTACAGGTAGAAGCTTTCTTT.

This clonotype appeared many times. The chain couples TRBV28 to TRBJ1-1; tentatively, D is TRBD1 (5 bases). This CDR3 has 17 amino acids. The germline V gene has CDR1 MDHEN and CDR2 SYDVKM. V was clipped by 3 bases and J by 4 bases, with 21 bases between them. In DNA, the CDR3 is TGTGCCAGCAGTTTGTCGAGGGTCAGGGTGGGAAGCACTGAAGCTTTCTTT. It is translated as CASSLSRVRVGSTEAFF.

The chain links TRBV6-5 to TRBJ2-4, with D unclear. The CDR3 is 11 residues long. The germline V and J ends were trimmed by 7 bases and 12 bases, with 13 bases remaining between them. Germline V gene data show CDR1 as MNHEY and CDR2 as SVGAGI. The CDR3 protein is CASTGRPHQYF. The CDR3 nucleotides read TGTGCCAGCACCGGCCGGCCTCATCAGTACTTC.

This clonotype has a count of ten or more. This chain uses TRBV6-5 with TRBJ1-6, with TRBD1 identical over 8 bases. Germline loops: CDR1 MNHEY, CDR2 SVGAGI. V shed 6 bases and J 8 bases; nucleotides not matched to a gene: 9. The CDR3 has 15 amino acids. The CDR3 loop reads CASSDTTGVDSPLHF. In DNA form, the CDR3 reads TGTGCCAGCAGCGATACGACAGGGGTAGATTCACCCCTCCACTTT.

This clonotype was seen many times. V usage is TRBV12-5 and J usage is TRBJ2-3; TRBD1 agrees at 7 bases. The J segment lost 0 bases and the V segment lost 4 bases, leaving 10 bases of the junction unmatched. The CDR3 extends over 17 amino acids. Germline V gives CDR1 LGHNT, CDR2 FRNRAP. The DNA of the CDR3 is TGTGCTAGTGGTTGGGGGACAGCTATTTCTAGCACAGATACGCAGTATTTT. It encodes CASGWGTAISSTDTQYF.

V usage is TRBV6-2 or TRBV6-3 and J usage is TRBJ2-7; TRBD2 aligns across 8 bases. Losses at the gene ends were 7 bases for V and 2 bases for J; bases not matched to a gene: 7. The germline gives CDR1 MNHEY, CDR2 SVGEGT. There are 14 residues in the CDR3. CDR3 nucleotides: TGTGCCAGCACGGGGACTAGGTTGCCCTACGAGCAGTACTTC. Translation gives CASTGTRLPYEQYF.

This clonotype was counted a few times. The V gene is TRBV5-1, the J gene TRBJ1-6, with D perhaps matching TRBD1 (6 bases). Trimming cost V 3 bases and J 7 bases, with 14 bases left between them. This CDR3 region has 15 residues. Germline values: CDR1 SGHRS, CDR2 YFSETQ. The CDR3 nucleotides read TGCGCCAGCAGCTCACGGACAGAAGCAAATTCACCCCTCCACTTT. Encoded protein: CASSSRTEANSPLHF.

The chain combines TRBV6-5 with TRBJ2-3; possibly TRBD1 for D (6 bases). This CDR3 has 15 amino acids. The germline V gene has CDR1 MNHEY and CDR2 SVGAGI. The V gene lost 0 bases and the J gene lost 3 bases, with 10 bases spanning the gap. The CDR3 region has the DNA TGTGCCAGCAGTTACTCGGGGGCTCGGACAGATACGCAGTATTTT. This encodes CASSYSGARTDTQYF.

The CDR3 region is CASSRSGSNYGYTF. DNA for the CDR3: TGTGCCAGCTCACGAAGCGGGTCCAACTATGGCTACACCTTC. The chain carries TRBV18 and TRBJ1-2; no clear D gene. Looked up from germline, CDR1 is KGHSH and CDR2 is LQKENI. V dropped 4 bases and J dropped 2 bases, with 11 bases sitting between them. The CDR3 covers 14 residues.

This clonotype has more than one count but fewer than ten. The DNA of the CDR3 is TGCAGTGCTAGCAGTCCGGGAACCGGGAGGGGACTCTACGAGCAGTACTTC. Translating gives CSASSPGTGRGLYEQYF. V usage is TRBV20-1 and J usage is TRBJ2-7; 8 bases align to TRBD2. With 3 bases clipped from V and 3 bases from J, the junction kept 16 bases outside the gene matches. Germline-derived CDR1 and CDR2 are DFQATT and SNEGSKA (reference sequence). The CDR3 consists of 17 residues.

The rearrangement uses TRBV20-1 and TRBJ2-3; the D is unclear. This CDR3 region has 10 residues. V dropped 3 bases and J dropped 7 bases, with 5 bases sitting between them. CDR1 DFQATT and CDR2 SNEGSKA come from the germline V gene (reference sequence). This chain's CDR3 is CSARAYTQYF. CDR3 nucleotides: TGCAGTGCTAGGGCATATACGCAGTATTTT.

The sample holds a few counts of this clonotype. This sequence may be a read error, since a much larger clone differs from it by one base. The chain employs TRBV29-1 and TRBJ2-5; D not certain. The V gene's germline CDR1 is SQVTM and CDR2 ANQGSEA. CDR3 length: 13 residues. The CDR3 coding sequence is TGCGGCGTTGACCTGGCGGCCCAAGAGACCCAGTACTTC. Protein sequence: CGVDLAAQETQYF.

This clonotype was seen repeatedly, ten times or more. This chain joins TRBV20-1 and TRBJ1-6; 11 nucleotides agree with TRBD1. This CDR3 has 16 amino acids. The V gene end was trimmed by 3 bases and the J gene end by 7 bases; junction bases not matched to a gene: 8. Germline CDR1 reads DFQATT; CDR2 reads SNEGSKA (reference sequence). The CDR3 region has the DNA TGCAGTGCTAGGAACGGACAGGGGGCTGGGAATTCACCCCTCCACTTT. Translation gives CSARNGQGAGNSPLHF.

This clonotype was found many times. This sequence joins TRBV11-2 and TRBJ2-5; no definite D call. CDR1 is SGHAT, CDR2 FQNNGV, per germline. V was trimmed by 0 bases and J by 7 bases, leaving 0 bases between them. The CDR3 runs 10 residues. The CDR3 sequence is CASSLETQYF. The CDR3 region has the DNA TGTGCCAGCAGCTTAGAGACCCAGTACTTC.

This clonotype was recorded at least ten times. J is TRBJ1-2 and V is TRBV5-1, with unresolved D. Germline lookup yields CDR1 SGHRS and CDR2 YFSETQ. The CDR3 contains 14 residues. The V and J ends lost 6 bases and 3 bases respectively, with 15 bases between them. The CDR3 reads CASTLGPGDYGYTF. CDR3 DNA: TGCGCCAGCACCTTAGGACCCGGCGACTATGGCTACACCTTC.

This clonotype ranks as medium-sized (0.01 to 0.1%). The genes are TRBV6-5 and TRBJ1-1, with a tentative D call TRBD1 (5 bases). Germline CDR1 and CDR2: MNHEY and SVGAGI. This CDR3 is 14 amino acids long. The V and J ends lost 7 bases and 4 bases respectively, with 16 bases between them. The CDR3 sequence is CASIRPDSRTEAFF. The CDR3 coding sequence is TGTGCCAGCATTAGGCCCGACAGTCGCACTGAAGCTTTCTTT.

For this clonotype: Possible read error: a much larger clone is one base away. V gene TRBV11-2 combines with J gene TRBJ2-7; D is undetermined. Trimming shortened V by 4 bases and J by 1 base, and 17 bases separated the two germline ends. The CDR3 length is 16 residues. Germline V CDR1 and CDR2: SGHAT, FQNNGV. The CDR3 is CASSSLKGSWSYEQYF. CDR3 coding DNA: TGTGCCAGCAGCTCCCTCAAAGGTAGCTGGTCCTACGAGCAGTACTTC.

In its sample, this clonotype was seen a few times. This sequence joins TRBV5-4 and TRBJ2-3, with a weak D call TRBD2 (5 bases). CDR3 size: 16 residues. Trimming took 2 bases from V and 0 from J, leaving 13 bases between them. Germline-derived CDR1 and CDR2 are SGHNT and YYREEE (reference sequence). CDR3 sequence (DNA): TGTGCCAGCAGCTTTTCCCTAGCAGTTAGCACAGATACGCAGTATTTT. Its translation: CASSFSLAVSTDTQYF.

There are many counts of this clonotype. CDR3 sequence reads: CASSELRGRVGQPQHF. CDR3 nucleotides: TGTGCCAGCAGTGAATTGAGGGGCAGGGTTGGCCAGCCCCAGCATTTT. The rearrangement links TRBV6-1 to TRBJ1-5; D is possibly TRBD1 (5 bases). There are 16 residues in the CDR3. Germline-derived CDR1 and CDR2 are MNHNS and SASEGT. V gave up 2 bases and J gave up 7 bases, with 18 bases separating them.

This chain connects TRBV7-2 to TRBJ2-7; 10 bases agree with TRBD2. J gave up 4 bases and V 5 bases, and 11 bases lay outside the gene matches. The V gene's germline CDR1 is SGHTA and CDR2 FQGNSA. The CDR3 runs 16 residues. The CDR3 is CASSPQTGLAVYEQYF. CDR3 bases: TGTGCCAGCAGCCCACAGACCGGACTAGCGGTATACGAGCAGTACTTC.

In its sample, this clonotype ranks as medium-sized. The junction differs from germline at one of its ends, possibly a read error. V and J are TRBV6-1 and TRBJ2-1, with D possibly being TRBD1 or TRBD2 (5 bases each). This CDR3 has 11 residues. Germline V gene lookup returns CDR1 MNHNS and CDR2 SASEGT. The CDR3 loop is CASSGGPPALF. The CDR3 nucleotides read TGTGCCAGCAGTGGGGGACCGCCAGCCCTCTTC.

The chain recombines TRBV12-3 or TRBV12-4 with TRBJ2-1, with D possibly matching TRBD1 (5 bases). The CDR3 is made up of 15 amino acids. The V gene lost 7 bases and the J gene lost 5 bases, with 18 bases spanning the gap. The CDR3 DNA is TGTGCCAGCACCAGAAGGGGCAGAGAGGACAATGAGCAGTTCTTC. Translated, it gives CASTRRGREDNEQFF.

The chain links TRBV19 to TRBJ2-2, with 7 bases aligning to TRBD1. Germline V gene sequence: CDR1 LNHDA, CDR2 SQIVND (reference sequence). This CDR3 is built from 15 residues. V was clipped by 5 bases and J by 0 bases; unmatched bases: 3. CDR3 loop: CASSVGTANTGELFF. CDR3 DNA sequence: TGTGCCAGTAGTGTGGGGACAGCGAACACCGGGGAGCTGTTTTTT.

There are a few counts of this clonotype. This chain joins TRBV7-8 and TRBJ2-3; no clear D. V was clipped by 1 base and J by 5 bases, with 7 bases between them. The CDR3 covers 13 residues. Germline lookup yields CDR1 SGHVS and CDR2 FQNEAQ. CDR3 nucleotide sequence: TGTGCCAGCAGCTTAGAGTGGGTAGATACGCAGTATTTT. This encodes CASSLEWVDTQYF.